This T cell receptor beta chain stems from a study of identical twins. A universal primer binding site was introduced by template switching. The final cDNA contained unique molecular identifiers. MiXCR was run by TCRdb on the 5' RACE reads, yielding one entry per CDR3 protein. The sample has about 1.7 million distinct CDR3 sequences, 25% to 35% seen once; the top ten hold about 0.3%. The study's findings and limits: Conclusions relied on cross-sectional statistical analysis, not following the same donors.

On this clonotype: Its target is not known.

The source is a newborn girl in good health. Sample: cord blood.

Here the CDR3 reads CATFGTSSYEQYF. CDR3 coding DNA: TGTGCCACTTTCGGGACCAGCTCCTACGAGCAGTACTTC. The gene calls are TRBV28 and TRBJ2-7; the D gene could be TRBD1 or TRBD2 (5 bases each). The V and J ends lost 10 bases and 0 bases respectively, with 13 bases between them. The CDR3 spans 13 residues. From germline, CDR1 is MDHEN and CDR2 SYDVKM.